This record concerns one TCR beta chain sequence. Sequencing relied on a cDNA template that was reverse transcribed from extracted RNA. The protocol was immunoSEQ multiplex PCR, while the TCRdb copy is restricted to in-frame clones and leaves out a portion. The sample includes roughly 76,000 clones, about 30% of them seen just once. These data originate in a study of CD8+ T cells in alopecia areata. Across the whole study: The drug, tofacitinib, lasted 6 to 18 months, followed by 6 months off drug.

Regarding treatment: oral pan-JAK inhibitor, 5-10 mg twice daily. The sample here was CD8+ T cells sorted from blood, taken at week 4, from a patient treated with tofacitinib. The sequence came from a human donor with alopecia areata.

The CDR3 sequence: CSVKVTSYEQYF. CDR3 nucleotide sequence: TGCAGCGTGAAAGTCACCTCTTACGAGCAGTACTTC. This chain connects TRBV29-1 to TRBJ2-7; D remains ambiguous. CDR1 is SQVTM and CDR2 is ANQGSEA in the germline V gene. CDR3 size: 12 residues. The V end was cut by 6 bases, the J end by 4 bases, with 13 bases between.